The 26 T cell receptor beta chains below were found in one sample sequenced in a study of T cell responses to AZD1222 COVID-19 vaccine. Libraries were prepared by immunoSEQ multiplex PCR; TCRdb keeps only in-frame clonotypes and omits some of them. The profile shows 95,000 or so clones, roughly nine tenths of them singletons. Sample: peripheral blood, taken 28 days after the second AZD1222 dose. These TCRs come from an adult who received the AZD1222 COVID-19 vaccine.

In regard to this clone: One end of the junction does not line up with germline, which may come from a read error. The CDR3 sequence: CAWSSGLAVSTVVF. In DNA form, the CDR3 reads TGTGCCTGGAGTTCTGGACTAGCGGTGTCTACGGTGGTCTTC. V and J are TRBV30 and TRBJ2-1; the match to TRBD2 covers 10 bases. CDR1 is GTSNPN and CDR2 is SVGIG in the germline V gene (reference sequence). The CDR3 extends over 14 amino acids.

This clone was detected only once. The genes are TRBV6-6 and TRBJ1-1, with D uncertain. CDR3 length: 14 residues. Trimming removed 2 bases at V and 1 base at J, with 8 bases between. CDR1 MNHNY and CDR2 SVGAGI come from the germline V gene (reference sequence). Written as DNA, the CDR3 is TGTGCCAGCAGTTACAATGGAGGGAACACTGAAGCTTTCTTT. Translation gives CASSYNGGNTEAFF.

The V call is TRBV28, the J call TRBJ1-6; 7 bases fit TRBD1. The ends lost 2 bases at V and 7 bases at J; junction bases unmatched: 8. This CDR3 spans 16 amino acids. Germline V gene lookup returns CDR1 MDHEN and CDR2 SYDVKM. The CDR3 spells CASSLTGGGANSPLHF. The CDR3 DNA is TGTGCCAGCAGTTTAACAGGAGGGGGCGCGAATTCACCCCTCCACTTT.

This chain links TRBV1 with TRBJ2-1; the tabulated D call, TRBD2, remains unverified against the DNA. TRBV1 is a known pseudogene. The length of the CDR3 is 15 residues. The CDR3 coding sequence is TGCACCAGCAGCCATCGGGAGCTTCCCTACAATGAGCAGTTCTTC. Amino acids: CTSSHRELPYNEQFF.

The sample holds one count of this clone. In DNA, the CDR3 is TGTGCCAGCAGTTACTCGACAGGGAGTGGAAACACCATATATTTT. This codes for CASSYSTGSGNTIYF. This rearrangement joins TRBV6-5 to TRBJ1-3, with 7 bases lining up with TRBD1. Germline V CDR1 and CDR2: MNHEY, SVGAGI. The CDR3 has 15 residues. J lost 3 bases, V lost 0 bases, and 2 bases had no gene match.

This chain connects TRBV19 to TRBJ1-6, with 7 bases lining up with TRBD1. CDR1 LNHDA and CDR2 SQIVND come from the germline V gene (reference sequence). This CDR3 spans 14 amino acids. V was pared by 7 bases and J by 5 bases, with 5 bases of the junction left unmatched. The CDR3 DNA sequence: TGTGCCAGTACATACAGGGGTGATAATTCACCCCTCCACTTT. As protein: CASTYRGDNSPLHF. The whole variable domain, remainder taken from reference TRBV19 and TRBJ1-6, is DGGITQSPKYLFRKEGQNVTLSCEQNLNHDAMYWYRQDPGQGLRLIYYSQIVNDFQKGDIAEGYSVSREKKESFPLTVTSAQKNPTAFYLCASTYRGDNSPLHFGNGTRLTVT.

This chain joins TRBV11-2 and TRBJ1-1, with D possibly TRBD1 on 5 matching bases. The germline V gene has CDR1 SGHAT and CDR2 FQNNGV. With 3 bases removed from V and 7 bases from J, the gap between germline ends came to 15 bases. The CDR3 loop spans 14 amino acids. The DNA of the CDR3 is TGTGCCAGCAGCTTTGAACAGGAACGGATTGAAGCTTTCTTT. Protein: CASSFEQERIEAFF.

This chain uses TRBV30 with TRBJ1-2; the match to TRBD1 covers 12 bases. Trimming cost V 0 bases and J 4 bases; bases outside gene matches: 3. Germline CDR1 reads GTSNPN; CDR2 reads SVGIG (reference sequence). This CDR3 contains 15 residues. CDR3 sequence (DNA): TGTGCCTGGAGTGTAGGGACAGGGGGCGGCTATGGCTACACCTTC. It yields the protein CAWSVGTGGGYGYTF. Using reference TRBV30 and TRBJ1-2 for the parts outside the CDR3, the full variable domain is SQTIHQWPATLVQPVGSPLSLECTVEGTSNPNLYWYRQAAGRGLQLLFYSVGIGQISSEVPQNLSASRPQDRQFILSSKKLLLSDSGFYLCAWSVGTGGGYGYTFGSGTRLTVV.

The V gene is TRBV14, the J gene TRBJ2-7, with D uncertain. Germline loops: CDR1 SGHDN, CDR2 FVKESK. V was pared by 0 bases and J by 12 bases, with 15 bases between. This CDR3 is 13 amino acids long. CDR3 sequence: CASSQDIIQEWYF. Written as DNA, the CDR3 is TGTGCCAGCAGCCAAGATATTATCCAAGAGTGGTACTTC. Filled out from reference TRBV14 and TRBJ2-7, the complete variable domain reads EAGVTQFPSHSVIEKGQTVTLRCDPISGHDNLYWYRRVMGKEIKFLLHFVKESKQDESGMPNNRFLAERTGGTYSTLKVQPAELEDSGVYFCASSQDIIQEWYFGPGTRLTVT.

V usage is TRBV6-5 and J usage is TRBJ2-2, with TRBD1 matching over 7 bases. The CDR3 is made up of 14 amino acids. The germline V gene has CDR1 MNHEY and CDR2 SVGAGI. V shed 7 bases, J shed 6 bases, and the junction held 8 bases outside the gene matches. The chain's CDR3 is CASTPTGPAGELFF. The CDR3 coding sequence is TGTGCCAGCACCCCGACAGGGCCAGCCGGGGAGCTGTTTTTT.

This chain joins TRBV10-3 and TRBJ1-2; 8 bases align to TRBD1. After removal of 2 bases from V and 3 bases from J, the junction contained 2 bases not matched to a gene. Germline CDR1 reads ENHRY; CDR2 reads SYGVKD. The CDR3 totals 14 residues. The CDR3 loop is CAISEVTGDYGYTF. The CDR3 DNA is TGTGCCATCAGTGAGGTGACAGGGGACTATGGCTACACCTTC.

This chain uses TRBV19 with TRBJ1-4, with D unresolved. The CDR3 loop spans 13 amino acids. V was cut by 2 bases and J by 8 bases, with 9 bases left in between. CDR1 and CDR2 (germline): LNHDA, SQIVND (reference sequence). The CDR3: CASSIQGGEKLFF. In DNA, the CDR3 is TGTGCCAGTAGTATACAAGGTGGCGAAAAACTGTTTTTT.

This chain connects TRBV5-6 to TRBJ2-1; the match to TRBD1 covers 10 bases. Per the germline V gene, CDR1 is SGHDT and CDR2 is YYEEEE. The length of the CDR3 is 17 residues. After removal of 0 bases from V and 6 bases from J, the junction contained 9 bases not matched to a gene. The CDR3 DNA sequence: TGTGCCAGCAGCTTGGCTTGGGGACAGGGGCAGGGCAATGAGCAGTTCTTC. Its translation: CASSLAWGQGQGNEQFF.

The J gene is TRBJ1-2, the V gene TRBV5-6, with D possibly being TRBD1 (5 bases). The CDR3 has 15 amino acids. CDR1 and CDR2 (germline): SGHDT, YYEEEE. V lost 7 bases and J 3 bases, leaving 19 bases between the germline ends. In nucleotides, the CDR3 is TGTGCCAGCGCCCGGAGCAGGGATAGGGACTATGGCTACACCTTC. It yields the protein CASARSRDRDYGYTF.

V and J are TRBV10-1 and TRBJ1-1, with a weak D call TRBD1 (6 bases). CDR3 length equals 12 residues. The V end was cut by 6 bases, the J end by 7 bases, with 12 bases between. Germline V gene lookup returns CDR1 WNHNN and CDR2 SYGVQD (reference sequence). The CDR3 reads CASSAGQLEAFF. The CDR3 DNA follows: TGCGCCAGCAGCGCGGGACAACTTGAAGCTTTCTTT.

The V gene is TRBV15, the J gene TRBJ1-1; no definite D call. The CDR3 contains 14 residues. Trimming shortened V by 0 bases and J by 4 bases, and 9 bases separated the two germline ends. Germline CDR1 is LNHNV and CDR2 is YYDKDF (reference sequence). The CDR3 protein is CATSREGFGTEAFF. The CDR3 DNA reads as TGTGCCACCAGCAGAGAAGGGTTTGGCACTGAAGCTTTCTTT.

The chain recombines TRBV27 with TRBJ1-5, with D perhaps TRBD1 (6 bases). CDR3 length: 17 residues. V was clipped by 2 bases and J by 4 bases, with 18 bases between them. Per germline, CDR1 MNHEY and CDR2 SMNVEV (reference sequence). The CDR3 DNA reads as TGTGCCAGCAGTTTAACAAGACAGGTACTTGATAATCAGCCCCAGCATTTT. This codes for CASSLTRQVLDNQPQHF.

This clone appeared once. Written as DNA, the CDR3 is TGTGCCAGCAGTGGACAGGGGGTAAAATACAATGAGCAGTTCTTC. It yields the protein CASSGQGVKYNEQFF. The J gene is TRBJ2-1, the V gene TRBV28; the match to TRBD1 covers 10 bases. V dropped 5 bases and J dropped 4; count of bases not matched to a gene: 5. The CDR3 length is 15 residues. Per germline, CDR1 MDHEN and CDR2 SYDVKM.

The chain has TRBV20-1 and TRBJ2-3; D possibly corresponds to TRBD2 (6 bases). Germline-derived CDR1 and CDR2 are DFQATT and SNEGSKA (reference sequence). The CDR3 spans 11 residues. The CDR3 nucleotides are TGCAGAGCGGGCAACAGCGATACGCAGTATTTT. It is translated as CRAGNSDTQYF.

This chain uses TRBV7-9 with TRBJ1-2; possible D gene TRBD1, 5 bases. Trimming removed 5 bases from V and 0 bases from J, with 7 bases in between. The CDR3 totals 13 residues. Germline V gives CDR1 SEHNR, CDR2 FQNEAQ (reference sequence). CDR3 bases: TGTGCCAGCAGCCCCAGGGCTAACTATGGCTACACCTTC. The encoded protein is CASSPRANYGYTF.

This chain connects TRBV28 to TRBJ2-7; no firm D call. The CDR3 spans 13 residues. CDR1 is MDHEN, CDR2 SYDVKM, per germline. Trimming removed 3 bases from V and 4 bases from J, with 10 bases in between. CDR3 sequence reads: CASSLTYNYEQYF. The CDR3 nucleotides read TGTGCCAGCAGTTTGACATATAATTACGAGCAGTACTTC.

The chain is built from TRBV14 and TRBJ1-1, with 8 positions matching TRBD1. J lost 5 bases, V lost 4 bases, and 12 bases had no gene match. CDR1 and CDR2 (germline): SGHDN, FVKESK. The CDR3 runs 16 residues. As DNA, the CDR3 is TGTGCCAGCAGCCGGTTTTCCGGGACAGGTACAACTGAAGCTTTCTTT. Translated, it gives CASSRFSGTGTTEAFF.

The chain carries TRBV7-2 and TRBJ2-1; 12 bases agree with TRBD2. The CDR3 is 16 residues long. Germline CDR1 SGHTA, CDR2 FQGNSA. J gave up 7 bases and V 3 bases, and 7 bases lay outside the gene matches. CDR3 bases: TGTGCCAGCAGCTTCCTGGCGACTAGCGGGAGAAATGAGCAGTTCTTC. This codes for CASSFLATSGRNEQFF. Complete variable domain (other parts from reference TRBV7-2 and TRBJ2-1): GAGVSQSPSNKVTEKGKDVELRCDPISGHTALYWYRQSLGQGLEFLIYFQGNSAPDKSGLPSDRFSAERTGGSVSTLTIQRTQQEDSAVYLCASSFLATSGRNEQFFGPGTRLTVL.

The chain combines TRBV5-1 with TRBJ2-3; perhaps TRBD2 as D (6 bases). Trimming stripped 0 bases from V and 5 bases from J, with 13 bases between. CDR1 and CDR2 (germline): SGHRS, YFSETQ. This CDR3 has 15 amino acids. The CDR3 spells CASSLVAGTLDTQYF. The CDR3 DNA follows: TGCGCCAGCAGCTTGGTGGCGGGAACCTTAGATACGCAGTATTTT.

The chain recombines TRBV28 with TRBJ2-7, with D unresolved. CDR1 and CDR2 (germline): MDHEN, SYDVKM. Trimming removed 5 bases at V and 0 bases at J, with 11 bases between. This CDR3 is built from 14 residues. In nucleotides, the CDR3 is TGTGCCAGCAGTAACCCGGGCAGCTCCTACGAGCAGTACTTC. It specifies CASSNPGSSYEQYF.

The chain has TRBV3-1 (or the pseudogene TRBV3-2) and TRBJ2-7; possibly TRBD1 for D (5 bases). Per germline, CDR1 LGHDT and CDR2 YNNKEL (reference sequence). CDR3 length: 17 residues. V shed 0 bases and J shed 0 bases, with 15 bases lying between them. CDR3 nucleotides: TGTGCCAGCAGCCAAGATACAGGCAGGCCATTCTCCTACGAGCAGTACTTC. Translated: CASSQDTGRPFSYEQYF.